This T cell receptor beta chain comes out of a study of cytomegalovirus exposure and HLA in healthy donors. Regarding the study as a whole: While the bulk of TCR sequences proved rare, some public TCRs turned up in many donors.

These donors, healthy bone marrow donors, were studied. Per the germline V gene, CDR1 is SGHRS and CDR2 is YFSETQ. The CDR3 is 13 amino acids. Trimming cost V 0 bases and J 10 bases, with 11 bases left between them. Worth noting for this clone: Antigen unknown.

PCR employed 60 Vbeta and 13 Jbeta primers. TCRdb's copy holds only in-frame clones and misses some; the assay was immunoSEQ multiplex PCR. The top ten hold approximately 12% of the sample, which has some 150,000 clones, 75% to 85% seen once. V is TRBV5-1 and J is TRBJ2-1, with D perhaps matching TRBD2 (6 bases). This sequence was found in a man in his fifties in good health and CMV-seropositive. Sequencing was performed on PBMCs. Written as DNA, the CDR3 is TGCGCCAGCAGCTTGGTTGTAGCGGAGGAGCAGTTCTTC. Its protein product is CASSLVVAEEQFF. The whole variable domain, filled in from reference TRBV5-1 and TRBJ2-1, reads KAGVTQTPRYLIKTRGQQVTLSCSPISGHRSVSWYQQTPGQGLQFLFEYFSETQRNKGNFPGRFSGRQFSNSRSEMNVSTLELGDSALYLCASSLVVAEEQFFGPGTRLTVL.